Listed here are 27 T cell receptor beta chains from one sample, sequenced in a study of cytomegalovirus exposure and HLA in healthy donors. Primers for the PCR totalled 60 Vbeta and 13 Jbeta. Assay used: immunoSEQ multiplex PCR; TCRdb lists only in-frame clones, some missing. The sample records fewer than 150,000 clones, under 90% being singletons. The specimen was PBMCs. The receptors stem from a male donor in good health and CMV-seronegative.

The chain is built from TRBV5-5 and TRBJ1-4, with TRBD1 matching over 7 bases. This CDR3 spans 15 amino acids. The germline V gene has CDR1 SGHKS and CDR2 YYEKEE (reference sequence). V gave up 4 bases and J gave up 3 bases; unmatched junction bases: 6. The CDR3: CASSPRGQANEKLFF. The CDR3 coding sequence is TGTGCCAGCAGCCCTCGTGGACAGGCTAATGAAAAACTGTTTTTT.

The chain uses TRBV29-1 and TRBJ1-2, with D perhaps TRBD1 (6 bases). The CDR3 loop spans 14 amino acids. The germline V gene encodes CDR1 SQVTM and CDR2 ANQGSEA. Trimming pared 4 bases from V and 4 bases from J, leaving 16 bases between. The CDR3 region is CSVASGAHLYGYTF. Written as DNA, the CDR3 is TGCAGCGTTGCGTCAGGGGCGCATCTCTATGGCTACACCTTC. Full variable domain (remainder filled in from reference TRBV29-1 and TRBJ1-2): SAVISQKPSRDICQRGTSLTIQCQVDSQVTMMFWYRQQPGQSLTLIATANQGSEATYESGFVIDKFPISRPNLTFSTLTVSNMSPEDSSIYLCSVASGAHLYGYTFGSGTRLTVV.

The genes are TRBV9 and TRBJ1-3; D ambiguous. Trimming took 3 bases from V and 4 from J, leaving 11 bases between them. The CDR3 is 14 residues long. In germline, CDR1 is SGDLS, CDR2 YYNGEE. CDR3 nucleotides: TGTGCCAGCAGCGGTAGTCTCGGGGGAAACACCATATATTTT. Protein sequence: CASSGSLGGNTIYF.

The V and J genes are TRBV21-1 and TRBJ2-7; the table's TRBD2 call for D was not verified on the DNA. TRBV21-1 is marked as a pseudogene. The CDR3 sequence is 13 residues long. The CDR3 loop is CASSIRLAGGQYF. The CDR3 DNA is TGTGCCAGCAGCATCAGACTAGCGGGAGGTCAGTACTTC.

This chain connects TRBV19 to TRBJ2-7; D is possibly TRBD1 (6 bases). The CDR3 is made up of 14 amino acids. Germline-derived CDR1 and CDR2 are LNHDA and SQIVND (reference sequence). Trimming stripped 1 base from V and 5 bases from J, with 12 bases between. CDR3 DNA: TGTGCCAGTAGTATAGGCGCAGGGGAACACGAGCAGTACTTC. The encoded protein is CASSIGAGEHEQYF.

The CDR3 DNA reads as TGTGCCAGCTCCCCTGACAGGGCAGATACGCAGTATTTT. It yields the protein CASSPDRADTQYF. The chain uses TRBV18 and TRBJ2-3; TRBD1 agrees at 7 bases. V was clipped by 6 bases and J by 4 bases; unmatched bases: 4. Germline V lookup: CDR1 KGHSH, CDR2 LQKENI. The CDR3 is 13 amino acids.

As concerns this clone: An end of the junction does not agree with germline; a read error may underlie this. V is TRBV6-5 and J is TRBJ2-7; D call uncertain. Germline assignment: CDR1 MNHEY and CDR2 SVGAGI. This CDR3 spans 11 amino acids. The chain's CDR3 is CASSHSYEQYF. DNA of the CDR3: TGTGCCAGCAGTCACTCCTACGAGCAGTACTTC.

This clone occurred once. This chain uses TRBV9 with TRBJ2-1; D perhaps matches TRBD2 (5 bases). With 0 bases removed from V and 5 bases from J, the gap between germline ends came to 12 bases. The germline CDR1 and CDR2 sequences are SGDLS and YYNGEE. The CDR3 has 15 amino acids. DNA of the CDR3: TGTGCCAGCAGCGTAGCAGGTGGGAGAGACAATGAGCAGTTCTTC. It translates to CASSVAGGRDNEQFF.

The gene calls are TRBV30 and TRBJ1-5; TRBD1 aligns across 7 bases. Trimming at V came to 6 bases and at J to 3 bases, leaving 5 bases not matched to a gene. This CDR3 is built from 13 residues. Germline V CDR1 and CDR2: GTSNPN, SVGIG (reference sequence). CDR3 in amino acids: CACAGQDNQPQHF. The CDR3 DNA is TGTGCCTGCGCAGGACAGGACAATCAGCCCCAGCATTTT. Full variable domain (missing parts from reference TRBV30 and TRBJ1-5): SQTIHQWPATLVQPVGSPLSLECTVEGTSNPNLYWYRQAAGRGLQLLFYSVGIGQISSEVPQNLSASRPQDRQFILSSKKLLLSDSGFYLCACAGQDNQPQHFGDGTRLSIL.

The chain couples TRBV5-8 to TRBJ1-5; D gene unclear. V lost 0 bases to trimming and J lost 4 bases, with 8 bases between them. The CDR3 has 14 residues. From germline, CDR1 is SGHTS and CDR2 YDEGEE. CDR3 DNA: TGTGCCAGCAGCTTGGTTCGCGGGAATCAGCCCCAGCATTTT. It is translated as CASSLVRGNQPQHF.

This clone was counted only a few times. The chain links TRBV6-5 to TRBJ2-7, with no clear D. CDR3 length: 13 residues. The V end lost 6 bases, the J end lost 3 bases, and 12 bases lay between the germline ends. Germline V gives CDR1 MNHEY, CDR2 SVGAGI. The CDR3 sequence: CASRFSEDYEQYF. The CDR3, as DNA: TGTGCCAGCAGATTTTCCGAGGACTACGAGCAGTACTTC.

The chain combines TRBV5-1 with TRBJ2-1, with D tentatively TRBD2 (5 bases). V lost 2 bases to trimming and J lost 9 bases, with 18 bases between them. Germline values: CDR1 SGHRS, CDR2 YFSETQ. The CDR3 contains 15 residues. CDR3 residues: CASSFAPSERVEQFF. The CDR3 DNA is TGCGCCAGCAGCTTCGCCCCAAGTGAGAGGGTTGAGCAGTTCTTC.

The genes are TRBV27 and TRBJ2-7; D is ambiguous. Germline-derived CDR1 and CDR2 are MNHEY and SMNVEV (reference sequence). The V gene lost 3 bases and the J gene lost 3 bases, with 9 bases spanning the gap. CDR3 size: 13 residues. The CDR3 sequence: CASSFEEGYEQYF. The DNA for the CDR3 is TGTGCCAGCAGTTTTGAGGAAGGCTACGAGCAGTACTTC.

The chain combines TRBV14 with TRBJ1-2; no reliable D call. The germline V gene has CDR1 SGHDN and CDR2 FVKESK. The CDR3 contains 22 residues. Trimming removed 2 bases at V and 0 bases at J, with 31 bases between. The CDR3 DNA follows: TGTGCCAGCAGCCAAAAATTTCCACTGGCCCGACTTCGGGAGCCAGCTAACTATGGCTACACCTTC. It encodes CASSQKFPLARLREPANYGYTF.

V usage is TRBV7-2 and J usage is TRBJ2-3; D is perhaps TRBD2 (6 bases). The V gene's germline CDR1 is SGHTA and CDR2 FQGNSA. V was cut by 4 bases and J by 3 bases, with 14 bases left in between. The CDR3 spans 15 residues. Here the CDR3 DNA reads TGTGCCAGCAGCTCCTTTTGGGGGGTGACAGATACGCAGTATTTT. Translating gives CASSSFWGVTDTQYF.

The rearrangement uses TRBV6-5 and TRBJ1-1; D call uncertain. The ends were cut back, 2 bases at V and 3 bases at J, with 13 bases in the middle. The CDR3 has 15 residues. Germline loops: CDR1 MNHEY, CDR2 SVGAGI. CDR3 bases: TGTGCCAGCAGTTACCGAGTGTTTAGAGACACTGAAGCTTTCTTT. It encodes CASSYRVFRDTEAFF.

The rearrangement joins TRBV7-9 to TRBJ2-1; 11 bases fit TRBD2. With 5 bases clipped from V and 8 bases from J, the junction kept 11 bases outside the gene matches. This CDR3 has 16 amino acids. Germline V lookup: CDR1 SEHNR, CDR2 FQNEAQ (reference sequence). In DNA, the CDR3 is TGTGCCAGCAGCCCCAGACTAGCGGGAAGGAGCCATGAGCAGTTCTTC. Its protein product is CASSPRLAGRSHEQFF.

The V and J genes are TRBV7-9 and TRBJ2-1; 8 bases align to TRBD2. The germline CDR1 and CDR2 sequences are SEHNR and FQNEAQ (reference sequence). There are 16 residues in the CDR3. V shed 4 bases, J shed 4 bases, and the junction held 9 bases outside the gene matches. CDR3 sequence: CASSSLAGGSYNEQFF. The CDR3 bases are TGTGCCAGCAGCTCTCTTGCGGGAGGCTCTTACAATGAGCAGTTCTTC.

The genes are TRBV6-5 and TRBJ1-1; D unclear. The CDR3 is made up of 13 amino acids. Deletions cut 10 bases from V and 7 bases from J, with 19 bases between. The germline gives CDR1 MNHEY, CDR2 SVGAGI. The CDR3: CATTPGEGIEAFF. The CDR3 nucleotides are TGTGCCACCACCCCCGGGGAAGGTATTGAAGCTTTCTTT.

V and J are TRBV19 and TRBJ2-3, with D possibly being TRBD2 (6 bases). V lost 10 bases and J lost 0, with 20 bases in between. Germline CDR1 reads LNHDA; CDR2 reads SQIVND (reference sequence). The CDR3 is 16 amino acids. The CDR3 spells CATTAIGGSSTDTQYF. Written as DNA, the CDR3 is TGTGCCACGACTGCGATTGGGGGGTCTAGCACAGATACGCAGTATTTT.

The chain is built from TRBV20-1 and TRBJ2-5; the D is unclear. The J call may be faulty, since TRBJ2-7 better matches the DNA end. Germline lookup yields CDR1 DFQATT and CDR2 SNEGSKA (reference sequence). This CDR3 has 11 amino acids. DNA of the CDR3: TGCAGTGCTTTTAGCTCCTACGAGCAGTACTTC. This translates into CSAFSSYEQYF.

The V and J genes are TRBV5-1 and TRBJ2-3; 7 bases line up with TRBD2. Germline V gives CDR1 SGHRS, CDR2 YFSETQ. There are 17 residues in the CDR3. Trimming at V came to 0 bases and at J to 0 bases, leaving 7 bases not matched to a gene. CDR3 residues: CASSLAPSGGSTDTQYF. The CDR3 region has the DNA TGCGCCAGCAGCTTGGCGCCTAGCGGAGGCAGCACAGATACGCAGTATTTT.

The chain combines TRBV7-8 with TRBJ2-3; 12 bases are a match to TRBD2. This CDR3 contains 16 residues. Germline V gives CDR1 SGHVS, CDR2 FQNEAQ. Trimming removed 0 bases from V and 7 bases from J; junction bases left unmatched: 5. The CDR3 DNA reads as TGTGCCAGCAGCTTAGCGGGTGGACTAGCGGGGCATACGCAGTATTTT. Amino acid sequence: CASSLAGGLAGHTQYF.

For the CDR3, the DNA is TGTGCCAGGAAGACGGGACAGGGTGGAGAGACCCAGTACTTC. This codes for CARKTGQGGETQYF. This chain uses TRBV15 with TRBJ2-5, with 9 bases that match TRBD1. This CDR3 is 14 amino acids long. After removal of 10 bases from V and 4 bases from J, the junction contained 10 bases not matched to a gene. Germline lookup yields CDR1 LNHNV and CDR2 YYDKDF (reference sequence).

This chain links TRBV30 with TRBJ2-5; 7 bases agree with TRBD1. After removal of 3 bases from V and 3 bases from J, the junction contained 4 bases not matched to a gene. The CDR3 is 13 residues long. Germline-derived CDR1 and CDR2 are GTSNPN and SVGIG (reference sequence). Here the CDR3 reads CAWSPGTEETQYF. The CDR3 DNA follows: TGTGCCTGGAGCCCCGGGACAGAAGAGACCCAGTACTTC.

CDR3 in DNA: TGTGCCAGCAGCGTGTCTGGTTCGGGCGAGCAGTACTTC. Its translation is CASSVSGSGEQYF. The chain carries TRBV7-3 and TRBJ2-7; D is ambiguous. The CDR3 has 13 residues. The V gene lost 5 bases and the J gene lost 6 bases, with 14 bases spanning the gap. Per the germline V gene, CDR1 is SGHTA and CDR2 is FQGTGA.

The genes are TRBV10-3 and TRBJ1-2; tentatively, D is TRBD1 (5 bases). The CDR3 length is 15 residues. Germline V gives CDR1 ENHRY, CDR2 SYGVKD. V lost 0 bases to trimming and J lost 4 bases, with 12 bases between them. In nucleotides, the CDR3 is TGTGCCATCAGTGAGTCAGGGGTTGAGAGCTATGGCTACACCTTC. This gives the protein CAISESGVESYGYTF.